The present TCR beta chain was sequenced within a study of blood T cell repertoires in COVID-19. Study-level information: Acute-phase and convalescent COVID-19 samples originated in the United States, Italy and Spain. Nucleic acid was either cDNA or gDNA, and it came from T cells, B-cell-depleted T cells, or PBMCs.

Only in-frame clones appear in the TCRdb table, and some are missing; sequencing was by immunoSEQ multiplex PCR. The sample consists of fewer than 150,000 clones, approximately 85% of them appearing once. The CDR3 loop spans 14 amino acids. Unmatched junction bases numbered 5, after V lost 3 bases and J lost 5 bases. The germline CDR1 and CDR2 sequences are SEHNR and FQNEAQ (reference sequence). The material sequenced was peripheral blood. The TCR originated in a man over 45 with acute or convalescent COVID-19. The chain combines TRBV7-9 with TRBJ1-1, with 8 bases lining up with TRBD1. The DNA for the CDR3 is TGTGCCAGCAGCTTTACAGGGGGAATTACTGAAGCTTTCTTT. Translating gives CASSFTGGITEAFF. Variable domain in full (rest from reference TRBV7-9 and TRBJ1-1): DTGVSQNPRHKITKRGQNVTFRCDPISEHNRLYWYRQTLGQGPEFLTYFQNEAQLEKSRLLSDRFSAERPKGSFSTLEIQRTEQGDSAMYLCASSFTGGITEAFFGQGTRLTVV.